The 3 T cell receptor beta chains below come from one sample, sequenced in a study of metastatic and nonmetastatic thyroid tumors. Thyroid surgery was performed in patients who had received no treatment beforehand. TCRdb reanalyzed the PCR reads via MiXCR. The data contain 20,000 to 25,000 clones, approximately 24% of them singletons. Sequencing was done on a sample of tumor tissue. The source is a female donor with papillary thyroid cancer or a benign thyroid nodule (not recorded which). Some clones in this sample may be carry-over from other donors' samples.

This clone occurred many times. The rearrangement uses TRBV3-1 and TRBJ2-6, with D perhaps being TRBD1 or TRBD2 (5 bases each). Trimming removed 4 bases at V and 0 bases at J, with 13 bases between. The germline CDR1 and CDR2 sequences are LGHDT and YNNKEL (reference sequence). This CDR3 spans 17 amino acids. The DNA of the CDR3 is TGTGCCAGCAGCCCGGGGACCTTGAGCTCTGGGGCCAACGTCCTGACTTTC. Residues: CASSPGTLSSGANVLTF.

Remarks on this clone: A much more abundant neighbour one base away suggests this may be a read error. V usage is TRBV28 and J usage is TRBJ2-7, with TRBD1 as a possible D gene (6 bases). Germline values: CDR1 MDHEN, CDR2 SYDVKM. CDR3 size: 13 residues. This CDR3 is CVSSRGTLNEQYF. The CDR3 nucleotides are TGTGTCAGCAGTAGGGGGACGCTGAACGAGCAGTACTTC.

This clone was counted only a few times. The V and J genes are TRBV15 and TRBJ2-5, with 13 nucleotides matching TRBD2. The last part of the DNA fits TRBJ2-1 better; the J call may be wrong. The CDR3 totals 14 residues. Germline values: CDR1 LNHNV, CDR2 YYDKDF (reference sequence). Here the CDR3 reads CATRGTSGANEQFF. In DNA form, the CDR3 reads TGTGCCACCAGAGGGACTAGCGGGGCCAATGAGCAGTTCTTC.